The next 19 T cell receptor beta chains were all read from a single sample in a study of T cell responses to AZD1222 COVID-19 vaccine. Assay used: immunoSEQ multiplex PCR; TCRdb lists only in-frame clones, some missing. Of about 80,000 clones in the sample, 80% to 90% were seen once. Sample: peripheral blood, taken 28 days after the second AZD1222 dose. The receptor source for this set is an adult who received the AZD1222 COVID-19 vaccine.

The chain recombines TRBV10-3 with TRBJ2-2; possible D gene TRBD1, 5 bases. CDR3 length: 13 residues. Trimming took off 6 bases at V and 5 bases at J, with 10 bases between the two ends. Germline V gene sequence: CDR1 ENHRY, CDR2 SYGVKD. CDR3 DNA sequence: TGTGCCATCAGAGGGGTAGGGACCGGGGAGCTGTTTTTT. Translating it yields CAIRGVGTGELFF.

CDR3 in amino acids: CASSIEAGRREDTEAFF. The CDR3 DNA reads as TGTGCCAGTAGTATAGAAGCTGGACGGCGGGAGGATACTGAAGCTTTCTTT. The rearrangement uses TRBV19 and TRBJ1-1; no firm D call. The CDR3 is 17 amino acids. V lost 0 bases, J lost 5 bases, and 19 bases lay in between. Germline CDR1 is LNHDA and CDR2 is SQIVND (reference sequence).

The rearrangement links TRBV18 to TRBJ1-5; D perhaps matches TRBD1 (6 bases). This CDR3 comprises 15 residues. Germline CDR1 is KGHSH and CDR2 is LQKENI. Trimming removed 3 bases from V and 6 bases from J, with 15 bases in between. CDR3 amino acids: CASSPYSGAGQPQHF. The CDR3 DNA is TGTGCCAGCTCACCTTACTCAGGGGCGGGTCAGCCCCAGCATTTT.

The chain combines TRBV24-1 with TRBJ2-1, with 7 bases identical to TRBD2. The germline V gene encodes CDR1 KGHDR and CDR2 SFDVKD. The CDR3 is 16 amino acids. V was clipped by 2 bases and J by 7 bases; unmatched bases: 10. CDR3 coding DNA: TGTGCCACCAGTGATTCGGTGGGAGGGCCCGGGAATGAGCAGTTCTTC. Translation gives CATSDSVGGPGNEQFF.

This clone was detected once. The genes are TRBV4-3 and TRBJ2-1, with 8 bases matching TRBD2. Germline V gene sequence: CDR1 LGHNA, CDR2 YSLEER. Unmatched junction bases numbered 12, after V lost 3 bases and J lost 8 bases. The CDR3 length is 16 residues. DNA for the CDR3: TGCGCCAGCAGCCAGGCTACTAGCGGACCTTGGGATGAGCAGTTCTTC. This encodes CASSQATSGPWDEQFF.

This rearrangement joins TRBV25-1 to TRBJ2-1, with D perhaps matching TRBD2 (5 bases). V was shortened by 7 bases and J by 4 bases, with 11 bases between the two germline ends. This CDR3 contains 13 residues. Per the germline V gene, CDR1 is MGHDK and CDR2 is SYGVNS. CDR3 nucleotides: TGTGCCAGCAACCACGAGGGATACAATGAGCAGTTCTTC. Translation: CASNHEGYNEQFF.

This clone has just a few counts. The chain couples TRBV7-9 to TRBJ2-2, with 8 bases matching TRBD2. The CDR3 loop spans 15 amino acids. Germline assignment: CDR1 SEHNR and CDR2 FQNEAQ (reference sequence). J lost 6 bases, V lost 4 bases, and 7 bases had no gene match. DNA for the CDR3: TGTGCCAGCAGCTCTACTAGCGGCCTCTCCGGGGAGCTGTTTTTT. Its translation is CASSSTSGLSGELFF. Complete variable domain (other parts from reference TRBV7-9 and TRBJ2-2): DTGVSQNPRHKITKRGQNVTFRCDPISEHNRLYWYRQTLGQGPEFLTYFQNEAQLEKSRLLSDRFSAERPKGSFSTLEIQRTEQGDSAMYLCASSSTSGLSGELFFGEGSRLTVL.

V usage is TRBV24-1 and J usage is TRBJ2-3; 9 positions agree with TRBD2. The V gene's germline CDR1 is KGHDR and CDR2 SFDVKD. The CDR3 is made up of 14 amino acids. Losses at the gene ends were 6 bases for V and 3 bases for J; bases not matched to a gene: 3. The CDR3 bases are TGTGCCACCAGTCCGGGACTAGCAACAGATACGCAGTATTTT. It translates to CATSPGLATDTQYF.

The chain links TRBV15 to TRBJ2-7, with D unresolved. The germline V gene has CDR1 LNHNV and CDR2 YYDKDF (reference sequence). The CDR3 runs 14 residues. The V gene lost 0 bases and the J gene lost 1 base, with 7 bases spanning the gap. The CDR3 spells CATSRDIGSYEQYF. CDR3 bases: TGTGCCACCAGCAGAGATATAGGGTCCTACGAGCAGTACTTC.

This chain connects TRBV15 to TRBJ2-1; 9 bases are a match to TRBD1. Germline V CDR1 and CDR2: LNHNV, YYDKDF (reference sequence). The CDR3 is made up of 14 amino acids. V trimming: 5 bases; J trimming: 8 bases; junction bases outside the gene matches: 7. In DNA, the CDR3 is TGTGCCACCAGCTGGGGACAGGGAGGGTATGAGCAGTTCTTC. Translation: CATSWGQGGYEQFF.

J is TRBJ2-2 and V is TRBV5-8, with 8 bases fitting TRBD2. This CDR3 comprises 18 residues. J was trimmed by 3 bases and V by 4 bases; bases with no gene match: 14. Germline assignment: CDR1 SGHTS and CDR2 YDEGEE. The CDR3 nucleotides read TGTGCCAGCAGCCCGGGTGCCGGGAGCGGGAGACACACCGGGGAGCTGTTTTTT. This encodes CASSPGAGSGRHTGELFF.

This clone was seen just once. The chain uses TRBV3-1 (or the pseudogene TRBV3-2) and TRBJ1-4; a weak D match, TRBD1 (5 bases). The V gene's germline CDR1 is LGHDT and CDR2 YNNKEL (reference sequence). V dropped 3 bases and J dropped 6 bases, with 11 bases sitting between them. There are 14 residues in the CDR3. CDR3 amino acids: CASSQPPGDEKLFF. CDR3 in DNA: TGTGCCAGCAGCCAGCCCCCGGGGGATGAAAAACTGTTTTTT.

The V and J genes are TRBV7-2 and TRBJ2-7, with D hard to call. Germline assignment: CDR1 SGHTA and CDR2 FQGNSA. The CDR3 length is 14 residues. The V end lost 0 bases, the J end lost 2 bases, and 8 bases lay between the germline ends. CDR3 residues: CASSLAGKPYEQYF. The CDR3 coding sequence is TGTGCCAGCAGCTTAGCGGGAAAGCCCTACGAGCAGTACTTC.

This chain joins TRBV7-9 and TRBJ2-7; 11 bases fit TRBD1. Germline-derived CDR1 and CDR2 are SEHNR and FQNEAQ (reference sequence). V trimming: 5 bases; J trimming: 5 bases; junction bases outside the gene matches: 5. The CDR3 runs to 14 residues. CDR3 sequence (DNA): TGTGCCAGCAGCGTGGACAGGGGGCTGGACGAGCAGTACTTC. Translation: CASSVDRGLDEQYF.

The chain is built from TRBV27 and TRBJ1-1; 8 nucleotides align to TRBD1. With 8 bases clipped from V and 0 bases from J, the junction kept 8 bases outside the gene matches. Germline V CDR1 and CDR2: MNHEY, SMNVEV (reference sequence). The CDR3 spans 15 residues. The CDR3 nucleotides are TGTGCCAGCGGTAGACAGGGGATTATGAACACTGAAGCTTTCTTT. As protein: CASGRQGIMNTEAFF.

The chain has TRBV7-2 and TRBJ1-2; 8 positions match TRBD1. The CDR3 spans 13 residues. The germline gives CDR1 SGHTA, CDR2 FQGNSA. Trimming took 5 bases from V and 8 from J; bases not matched to a gene: 7. Here the CDR3 DNA reads TGTGCCAGCAGCCTATACAGGGGGGACGGCTACACCTTC. It specifies CASSLYRGDGYTF.

The chain recombines TRBV28 with TRBJ2-1; a weak D match, TRBD2 (5 bases). Trimming shortened V by 6 bases and J by 3 bases, and 18 bases separated the two germline ends. Germline V lookup: CDR1 MDHEN, CDR2 SYDVKM. The CDR3 length is 16 residues. CDR3 sequence (DNA): TGTGCCAGCAGCCCCTCTGGAGGTGTTAACTACAATGAGCAGTTCTTC. As protein: CASSPSGGVNYNEQFF.

V gene TRBV7-2 combines with J gene TRBJ2-7; D gene ambiguous. V dropped 4 bases and J dropped 0 bases, with 4 bases sitting between them. The CDR3 is 12 amino acids. From germline, CDR1 is SGHTA and CDR2 FQGNSA. CDR3 DNA sequence: TGTGCCAGCAGCTCGAACTCCTACGAGCAGTACTTC. Translating gives CASSSNSYEQYF.

J is TRBJ1-5 and V is TRBV19; 9 bases agree with TRBD1. The CDR3 loop spans 18 amino acids. Germline loops: CDR1 LNHDA, CDR2 SQIVND (reference sequence). The junction had 10 bases not matched to a gene; V was cut back by 1 base and J by 3 bases. The CDR3 coding sequence is TGTGCCAGTAGTATAGTGCGACGGACAGGGGTCCCCAATCAGCCCCAGCATTTT. It is translated as CASSIVRRTGVPNQPQHF.